This record concerns one T cell receptor (beta chain) sequence. The source of the sample is a study of preoperative IRX-2 immunotherapy in early breast cancer. V was pared by 5 bases and J by 1 base, with 6 bases between. CDR1 is SEHNR, CDR2 FQNEAQ, per germline (reference sequence). This CDR3 is 13 amino acids long. The treatment here: preoperative locoregional IRX-2 cytokine immunotherapy. Samples came from a phase Ib trial of preoperative locoregional IRX-2 cytokine immunotherapy. Assay used: immunoSEQ multiplex PCR; TCRdb lists only in-frame clones, some missing. In the table there are approximately 12,000 clones, just over 90% of which are singletons.

Sampling was conducted from a patient treated with IRX-2 immunotherapy. This rearrangement joins TRBV7-9 to TRBJ1-5; TRBD1 might be the D (6 bases). This TCR was sampled from a human donor with breast cancer. CDR3 protein: CASSRGSNQPQHF. CDR3 nucleotide sequence: TGTGCCAGCAGCAGGGGGAGCAATCAGCCCCAGCATTTT. The full variable domain, rest sourced from reference TRBV7-9 and TRBJ1-5, is DTGVSQNPRHKITKRGQNVTFRCDPISEHNRLYWYRQTLGQGPEFLTYFQNEAQLEKSRLLSDRFSAERPKGSFSTLEIQRTEQGDSAMYLCASSRGSNQPQHFGDGTRLSIL.